Included here is one T cell receptor (beta chain) sequence, with context. The data were obtained in a study of control samples from healthy donors and cancer patients. The protocol was immunoSEQ multiplex PCR, while the TCRdb copy is restricted to in-frame clones and leaves out a portion. In the table there are about 77,000 clones, approximately 92% of which are singletons. Germline V lookup: CDR1 SGHNT, CDR2 YYREEE (reference sequence). The V end lost 0 bases, the J end lost 3 bases, and 10 bases lay between the germline ends. The CDR3 sequence is 14 residues long. The chain combines TRBV5-4 with TRBJ2-7; D uncertain. The origin of this receptor is an older woman in good health. Material for sequencing was blood. The DNA for the CDR3 is TGTGCCAGCAGCTTGGGTGGCAAGAGCTACGAGCAGTACTTC. Encoded protein: CASSLGGKSYEQYF.